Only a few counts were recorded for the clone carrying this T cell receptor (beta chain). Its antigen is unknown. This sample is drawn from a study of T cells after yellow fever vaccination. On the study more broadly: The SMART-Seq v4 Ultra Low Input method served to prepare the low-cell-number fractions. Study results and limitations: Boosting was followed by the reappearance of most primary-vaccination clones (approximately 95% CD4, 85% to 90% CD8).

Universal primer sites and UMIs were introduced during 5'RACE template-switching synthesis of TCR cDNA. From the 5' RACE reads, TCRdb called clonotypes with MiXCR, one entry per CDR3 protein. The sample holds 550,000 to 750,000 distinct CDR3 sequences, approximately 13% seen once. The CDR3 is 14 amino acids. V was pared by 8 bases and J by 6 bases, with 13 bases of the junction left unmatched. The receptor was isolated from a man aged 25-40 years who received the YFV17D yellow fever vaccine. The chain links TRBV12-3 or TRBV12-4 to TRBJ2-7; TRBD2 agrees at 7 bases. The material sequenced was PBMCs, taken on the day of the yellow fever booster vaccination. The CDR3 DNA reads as TGTGCCAGCTCCGAGGCAGTGGGGGGGGGCGAGCAGTACTTC. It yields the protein CASSEAVGGGEQYF.